What follows are 14 T cell receptor beta chains derived from one specimen sequenced in a study of T-cell memory formation after mild COVID-19. TCRdb reanalysed the 5' RACE reads using MiXCR and keeps one entry per CDR3 protein. The sample contains about 430,000 distinct CDR3 sequences, 24% of which appear only once. Specimen: PBMCs or a T cell subset sorted from them (not recorded which). The receptor set was obtained from an adult woman who had mild COVID-19 (a few samples of this study predate the infection). Cell type and time point are not known.

This sequence joins TRBV5-1 and TRBJ1-3; unclear D gene. Germline V gene sequence: CDR1 SGHRS, CDR2 YFSETQ. This CDR3 contains 14 residues. V lost 4 bases and J lost 4, with 12 bases in between. The CDR3: CASSRPEEGNTIYF. Written as DNA, the CDR3 is TGCGCCAGCAGCCGACCCGAGGAGGGAAACACCATATATTTT.

This clonotype was picked up a small number of times. The chain links TRBV7-9 to TRBJ2-5; 9 nucleotides line up with TRBD1. CDR3 length equals 13 residues. The germline V gene has CDR1 SEHNR and CDR2 FQNEAQ (reference sequence). Trimming took 3 bases from V and 7 from J; bases not matched to a gene: 3. The CDR3: CASSLGQGGTQYF. The DNA of the CDR3 is TGTGCCAGCAGCTTGGGACAGGGCGGGACCCAGTACTTC.

CDR3 DNA sequence: TGCGCCAGCAGCTTTTCGGGACAGAACACTGAAGCTTTCTTT. Amino acid sequence: CASSFSGQNTEAFF. The V call is TRBV5-1, the J call TRBJ1-1, with D possibly TRBD1 on 6 matching bases. Trimming shortened V by 2 bases and J by 1 base, and 9 bases separated the two germline ends. Germline V CDR1 and CDR2: SGHRS, YFSETQ. The CDR3 runs 14 residues.

The chain links TRBV4-2 to TRBJ2-3, with D possibly being TRBD2 (6 bases). The CDR3 totals 15 residues. Between the trimmed V and J ends, which lost 3 bases and 2 bases, there was a span of 12 bases. Germline CDR1 reads LGHNA; CDR2 reads YNFKEQ. CDR3 nucleotide sequence: TGTGCCAGCAGCCAGTTTAGCGGAAACACAGATACGCAGTATTTT. This codes for CASSQFSGNTDTQYF.

This clonotype was counted only a few times. V gene TRBV4-3 combines with J gene TRBJ2-1; the D is unclear. CDR3 length: 16 amino acids. V lost 0 bases and J 2 bases, leaving 11 bases between the germline ends. Germline V gives CDR1 LGHNA, CDR2 YSLEER. DNA for the CDR3: TGCGCCAGCAGCCAAGATTGGCATGGCGCCTACAATGAGCAGTTCTTC. It specifies CASSQDWHGAYNEQFF.

The chain is built from TRBV5-1 and TRBJ1-2, with 7 positions matching TRBD1. V gave up 0 bases and J gave up 6 bases; unmatched junction bases: 2. The CDR3 covers 13 residues. CDR1 is SGHRS and CDR2 is YFSETQ in the germline V gene. The CDR3 spells CASSLEGANGYTF. CDR3 coding DNA: TGCGCCAGCAGCTTGGAGGGGGCGAATGGCTACACCTTC.

CDR3 sequence (DNA): TGTGCCAGCAGTGAGGGCAGAGCCTACGAGCAGTACGTC. It specifies CASSEGRAYEQYV. The chain is built from TRBV2 and TRBJ2-7; no definite D call. V was pared by 3 bases and J by 2 bases, with 8 bases between. Germline CDR1 and CDR2: SNHLY and FYNNEI. The CDR3 has 13 amino acids.

This chain connects TRBV11-2 to TRBJ2-5; the D gene is possibly TRBD2 (5 bases). With 2 bases removed from V and 5 bases from J, the gap between germline ends came to 9 bases. Germline V gene sequence: CDR1 SGHAT, CDR2 FQNNGV. The CDR3 runs 13 residues. CDR3 bases: TGTGCCAGCAGCTTATCTAGCCGGGAGACCCAGTACTTC. Protein: CASSLSSRETQYF.

The chain carries TRBV27 and TRBJ1-6; 7 nucleotides align to TRBD1. The germline V gene has CDR1 MNHEY and CDR2 SMNVEV (reference sequence). Trimming cost V 7 bases and J 4 bases; bases outside gene matches: 7. The CDR3 totals 15 residues. The DNA of the CDR3 is TGTGCCAGCACCCGTAGGGGGCAATATAATTCACCCCTCCACTTT. Its translation: CASTRRGQYNSPLHF.

This clonotype was counted many times. CDR3 in DNA: TGCGCCAGCAGCTTGGGGGACCCGGGTTTGGCTACCATGAACACTGAAGCTTTCTTT. Its translation is CASSLGDPGLATMNTEAFF. J is TRBJ1-1 and V is TRBV5-1, with D perhaps matching TRBD1 (5 bases). V was shortened by 0 bases and J by 0 bases, with 21 bases between the two germline ends. Germline values: CDR1 SGHRS, CDR2 YFSETQ. This CDR3 spans 19 amino acids.

This clonotype was observed at least ten times. The rearrangement joins TRBV15 to TRBJ2-4; tentatively, D is TRBD2 (5 bases). This CDR3 is 17 amino acids long. V gave up 0 bases and J gave up 3 bases, with 15 bases separating them. In germline, CDR1 is LNHNV, CDR2 YYDKDF (reference sequence). CDR3 in DNA: TGTGCCACCAGCAGAGAGGGAGCGGTTCAGGACAAAAACATTCAGTACTTC. It specifies CATSREGAVQDKNIQYF.

Only a few counts were recorded for this clonotype. V gene TRBV5-1 combines with J gene TRBJ2-1; 9 bases align to TRBD1. The V gene end was trimmed by 4 bases and the J gene end by 8 bases; junction bases not matched to a gene: 7. This CDR3 is built from 14 residues. Germline CDR1 SGHRS, CDR2 YFSETQ. CDR3 residues: CASSTGTGLDEQFF. DNA for the CDR3: TGCGCCAGCAGCACCGGGACAGGGTTGGATGAGCAGTTCTTC.

A single count supports this clonotype. CDR3 coding DNA: TGTGCCAGTACACGGGGCCTCTCCTACAATGAGCAGTTCTTC. Encoded protein: CASTRGLSYNEQFF. This rearrangement joins TRBV7-9 to TRBJ2-1, with D perhaps given as TRBD1 or TRBD2 (5 bases each). Trimming took off 9 bases at V and 0 bases at J, with 12 bases between the two ends. There are 14 residues in the CDR3. From germline, CDR1 is SEHNR and CDR2 FQNEAQ (reference sequence).

The CDR3 DNA reads as TGCAGTGCTAGAGAGGGGAGGGGACTCTATGGCTACACCTTC. This sequence encodes CSAREGRGLYGYTF. J is TRBJ1-2 and V is TRBV20-1, with TRBD1 as a possible D gene (5 bases). Trimming took off 0 bases at V and 4 bases at J, with 12 bases between the two ends. This CDR3 contains 14 residues. Germline loops: CDR1 DFQATT, CDR2 SNEGSKA (reference sequence).